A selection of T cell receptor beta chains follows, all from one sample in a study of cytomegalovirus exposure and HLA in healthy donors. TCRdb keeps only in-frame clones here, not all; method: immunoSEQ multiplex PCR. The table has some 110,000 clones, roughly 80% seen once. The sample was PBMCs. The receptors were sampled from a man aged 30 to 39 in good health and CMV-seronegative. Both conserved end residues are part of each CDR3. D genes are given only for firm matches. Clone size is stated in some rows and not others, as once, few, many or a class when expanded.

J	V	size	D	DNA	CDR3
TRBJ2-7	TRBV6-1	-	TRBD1	TGTGCCAGCAGTCTGGGACAGGGTATATACGAGCAGTACTTC	CASSLGQGIYEQYF
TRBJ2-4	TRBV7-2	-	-	TGTGCCAGCAGCCCCTCAGAATCCATTCAGTACTTC	CASSPSESIQYF
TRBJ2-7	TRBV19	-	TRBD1	TGTGCCAGTAGTATTATCAGTGTGTGGGGGACAGGGGGACTCTACGAGCAGTACTTC	CASSIISVWGTGGLYEQYF
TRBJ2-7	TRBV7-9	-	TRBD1	TGTGCCAGCAGCCCCTCCAGACAGGGGCCCTACGAGCAGTACTTC	CASSPSRQGPYEQYF
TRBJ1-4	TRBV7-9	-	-	TGTGCCAGCAGCCCTCTGGGCAATGAAAAACTGTTTTTT	CASSPLGNEKLFF
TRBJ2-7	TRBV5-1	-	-	TGCGCCAGCAGCTCGCAGGGGACCGTCGAGCAGTACTTC	CASSSQGTVEQYF
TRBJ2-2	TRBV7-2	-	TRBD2	TGTGCCAGCGGCACGCGGCGGGGGGTAGCCGGGGAGCTGTTTTTT	CASGTRRGVAGELFF
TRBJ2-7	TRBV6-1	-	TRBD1	TGTGCCAGCAGTGACCCTAGACAGGGGCGAACCTACGAGCAGTACTTC	CASSDPRQGRTYEQYF
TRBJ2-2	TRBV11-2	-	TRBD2	TGTGCCAGCAGCGCGGGACTAGCGGGGGGTAACACCGGGGAGCTGTTTTTT	CASSAGLAGGNTGELFF
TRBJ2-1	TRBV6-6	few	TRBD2	TGTGCCAGCAGCCAAACTAGCGGGGCATCCTACAATGAGCAGTTCTTC	CASSQTSGASYNEQFF
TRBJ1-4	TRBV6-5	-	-	TGTGCCAGCACATCAACCGGGTCCTCTAATGAAAAACTGTTTTTT	CASTSTGSSNEKLFF
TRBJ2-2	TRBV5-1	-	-	TGCGCCAGCTTCTGCATGAATGTCTTACAAGGGGTTCCACCAACGGGCCAGAACAACGGGGAGCTGTTTTTT	CASFCMNVLQGVPPTGQNNGELFF
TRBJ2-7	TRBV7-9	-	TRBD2	TGTGCCAGCAGCGGTGCGAGCGGGGGGATCTACGAGCAGTACTTC	CASSGASGGIYEQYF
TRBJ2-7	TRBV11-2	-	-	TGTGCCAGCAGCTTTCCAGAGGACTACGAGCAGTACTTC	CASSFPEDYEQYF
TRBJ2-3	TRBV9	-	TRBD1	TGTGCCAGCAGCGTCGACGAGGGGGCTAGCACAGATACGCAGTATTTT	CASSVDEGASTDTQYF
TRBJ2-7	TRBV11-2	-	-	TGTGCCAGCAGCCCAGGGGTGGGCGAGCAGTACTTC	CASSPGVGEQYF
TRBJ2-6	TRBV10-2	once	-	TGCGCCAGCAGTTCAGGGGTGGGGGCCAACGTCCTGACTTTC	CASSSGVGANVLTF
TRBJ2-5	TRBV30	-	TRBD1	TGTGCCTGGAGTCCTTCCGGACAGGATCAGTACTTC	CAWSPSGQDQYF
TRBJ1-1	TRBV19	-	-	TGTGCCAGTAGTATAGCCGAGGGAAGGGCTGAAGCTTTCTTT	CASSIAEGRAEAFF
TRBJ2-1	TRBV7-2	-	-	TGTGCCAGCAGCAGCAAAAGGGGGTGGGGGACTGAGCAGTTCTTC	CASSSKRGWGTEQFF
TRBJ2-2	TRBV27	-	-	TGTGCCAGCAGTGCCCCCCGGGGGTCGAACACCGGGGAGCTGTTTTTT	CASSAPRGSNTGELFF
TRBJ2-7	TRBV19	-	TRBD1	TGTGCCAGTAGTAGAACAGGGGCCTACGAGCAGTACTTC	CASSRTGAYEQYF
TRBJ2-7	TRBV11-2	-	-	TGTGCCAGCAGCTTAGTTCGGCAGGGGAGCTCCTACGAGCAGTACTTC	CASSLVRQGSSYEQYF
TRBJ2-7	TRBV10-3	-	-	TGTGCCATCAGTGAAGGACAGACACATTACGAGCAGTACTTC	CAISEGQTHYEQYF
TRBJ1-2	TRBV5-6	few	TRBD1	TGTGCCAGCAGCTTGCGACTCCGGACAGGACTTTATGGCTACACCTTC	CASSLRLRTGLYGYTF